This T cell receptor (beta chain) stems from a study of OX40 agonist ivuxolimab in advanced cancers. Study-level points and caveats: Partly responding patients at 0.1-3.0 mg/kg showed some of the smallest clonal expansion.

The table came from immunoSEQ multiplex PCR; TCRdb's copy has only in-frame clones and leaves some out. Of more than 65,000 clones listed, about 88% were seen once; the top ten hold roughly 16%. CDR3 length: 15 residues. Deletions cut 5 bases from V and 3 bases from J, with 13 bases between. Germline assignment: CDR1 MDHEN and CDR2 SYDVKM. To note about this clone: Its specificity is unknown.

The sequence was collected from an adult with an advanced solid tumor such as melanoma, head and neck, liver or kidney cancer. Here the sequenced sample was CD4+ or CD8+ T cells sorted from blood, taken in a trial of the OX40 agonist ivuxolimab. The chain couples TRBV28 to TRBJ2-2; D is perhaps TRBD1 (6 bases). CDR3 in DNA: TGTGCCAGCAGTACCGGGACATATTACACCGGGGAGCTGTTTTTT. It codes for CASSTGTYYTGELFF.